This TCR beta chain derives from a study of PD-1 blockade in classical Hodgkin lymphoma. A word on this clone: Antigen unknown.

Study conclusions and caveats: Exclusion applied to patients who initiated nivolumab less than 1 year following ASCT.

Each and every patient relapsed after autologous stem cell transplantation, and patients got differing brentuximab vedotin exposure. V gave up 0 bases and J gave up 6 bases, with 15 bases separating them. The CDR3 extends over 14 amino acids. Germline V CDR1 and CDR2: SQVTM, ANQGSEA. Profiled with immunoSEQ multiplex PCR; TCRdb holds only in-frame clones, not every one. The sample carries approximately 150,000 clones, about four fifths recorded once. Sequencing was performed on peripheral blood mononuclear cells (PBMCs), taken before the second cycle of nivolumab. The rearrangement joins TRBV29-1 to TRBJ2-7; tentative D call: TRBD1 (6 bases). The TCR comes from a human donor with classical Hodgkin lymphoma. Written as DNA, the CDR3 is TGCAGCGTTGAAGAGGGAAACAGGGAGAGCGAGCAGTACTTC. Translation: CSVEEGNRESEQYF.